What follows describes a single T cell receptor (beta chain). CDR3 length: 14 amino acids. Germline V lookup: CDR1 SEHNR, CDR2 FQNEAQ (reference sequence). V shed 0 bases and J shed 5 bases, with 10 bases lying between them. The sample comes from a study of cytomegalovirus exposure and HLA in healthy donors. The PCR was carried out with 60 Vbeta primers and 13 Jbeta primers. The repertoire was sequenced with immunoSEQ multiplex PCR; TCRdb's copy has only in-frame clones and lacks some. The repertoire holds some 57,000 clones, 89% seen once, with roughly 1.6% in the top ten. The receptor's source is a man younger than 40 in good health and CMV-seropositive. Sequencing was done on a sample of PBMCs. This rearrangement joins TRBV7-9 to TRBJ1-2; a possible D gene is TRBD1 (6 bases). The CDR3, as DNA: TGTGCCAGCAGCTTAGCGGACAGAAGTTATGGCTACACCTTC. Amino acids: CASSLADRSYGYTF.